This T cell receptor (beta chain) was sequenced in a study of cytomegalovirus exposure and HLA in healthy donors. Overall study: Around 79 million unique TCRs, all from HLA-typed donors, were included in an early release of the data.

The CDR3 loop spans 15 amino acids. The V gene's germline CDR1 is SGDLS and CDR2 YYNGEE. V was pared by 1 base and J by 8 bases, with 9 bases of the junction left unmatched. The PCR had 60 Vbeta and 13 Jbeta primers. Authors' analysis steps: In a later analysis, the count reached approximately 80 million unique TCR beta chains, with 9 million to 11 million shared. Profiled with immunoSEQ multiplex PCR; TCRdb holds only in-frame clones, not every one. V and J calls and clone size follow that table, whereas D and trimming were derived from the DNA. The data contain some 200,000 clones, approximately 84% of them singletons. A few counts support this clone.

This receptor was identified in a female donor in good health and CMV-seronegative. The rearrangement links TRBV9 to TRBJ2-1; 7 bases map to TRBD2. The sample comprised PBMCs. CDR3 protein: CASSVRGEGQDEQFF. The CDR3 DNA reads TGTGCCAGCAGCGTACGGGGGGAGGGCCAGGATGAGCAGTTCTTC.